This entry is about one T cell receptor beta chain. The repertoire was sequenced with immunoSEQ multiplex PCR; TCRdb's copy has only in-frame clones and lacks some. Of tens of thousands of clones listed, 65% to 85% are singletons. The data originate from a study of blood T cell repertoires in COVID-19. Study as a whole: T cells, B-cell-depleted T cells, or PBMCs provided the cDNA or gDNA that served as material.

The CDR3 sequence is 11 residues long. The V gene's germline CDR1 is SGHTA and CDR2 FQGNSA. Trimming stripped 5 bases from V and 3 bases from J, with 5 bases between. V is TRBV7-2 and J is TRBJ2-7; D gene unclear. Sequences were obtained from peripheral blood. The receptor comes from a man aged 55 to 70 with COVID-19, enrolled during active disease. In DNA form, the CDR3 reads TGTGCCAGCAGCACCTACTACGAGCAGTACTTC. Its protein is CASSTYYEQYF.